This record looks at one T cell receptor beta chain sequence and its context. This receptor's antigen is unknown. Base qualities were left out, and no much larger clone turns up one base away. The sample belongs to a study of shared clonotypes between healthy human individuals (dated by TCRdb to the early 2020s). Broadly, across the study: The cohort comprised two women and a few men aged 18 to 49 years. Per donor, leukapheresis produced somewhere between about 0.85 and 9.5 billion PBMCs. To estimate repertoire size and how much clonotype sharing occurs between individuals, the study deeply sequenced the blood TCR repertoires of five healthy adults. To increase sequencing depth and limit assay-specific biases, TCR repertoire library preparation and sequencing were carried out by different laboratories using diverse techniques. The full study reports these points: Sampling was limited to blood, and TCR repertoires in tissue likely differ from TCR repertoires in blood. Pairwise subsampling indicated that sequencing depth was expected to affect the degree of clonotype sharing among donors. The small number of donors limited the genetic and exposure-history diversity represented.

TCR CDR3 regions were amplified from genomic DNA by multiplex PCR using the deep immunoSEQ assay. For each cell subset, the extracted genomic DNA was distributed evenly across all wells of several immunoSEQ 96-well plates, and each plate served as one replicate. For unsorted PBMC, around 300 ng of genomic DNA, equivalent to tens of thousands of T cell genomes, went into each replicate PCR. Ten immunoSEQ deep assay plates were used to sequence the unsorted PBMC genomic DNA. Purified libraries were measured with a Qubit 3.0 fluorometer, size-checked on a Bioanalyzer 2100, and measured again with the KAPA Library Quantification kit. Every immunoSEQ 96-well plate was sequenced on a separate single-read 150-cycle Illumina NextSeq 550 flow cell. The original pipeline was this. Because only junctional sequences without quality scores were contained in the immunoSEQ output, filtering matching that applied to full-length reads could not be performed. Sequences were annotated with PyIR, a Python wrapper for IgBLAST v1.9, and V/J genes and CDR3 were assigned using IMGT germline references. Reads with weak V/J assignments (E-value above 1e-6), missing CDR3, stop codons, out-of-frame junctions, or ambiguous translated residues were removed. V3J clonotypes were defined as sequences sharing an identical inferred V gene, J gene, and CDR3 amino acid sequence. To compute the percentage overlap between repertoires, the number of shared unique clonotypes was divided by the size of the smaller repertoire. RTK rarefaction, the Chao1 estimator, and Recon v2.1 estimates of unobserved clonotypes were used to assess repertoire richness. TCRdb limited this immuneACCESS table to in-frame rearrangements with V and J called. A share of clones is missing; checked studies link under half to unresolved V genes, and the rest is unexplained. D and trimming come from the DNA, and the V and J calls and clone size come from that table. Across this sample there are about half a million clones, with around 80% seen only once. The ten largest clonotypes hold roughly 12% of the sample.

The germline V gene supplies CDR1 MNHNS and CDR2 SASEGT. Trimming takes 6 bases from V and 3 bases from J, and the germline ends sit 11 bases apart. Including the terminal cysteine and phenylalanine, the CDR3 comprises 13 residues. Kept here is only the CDR3 DNA, which spans 39 bases and is read in frame from base 1. Healthy HIV-negative adults with no recently reported acute infections or vaccinations were included as donors. All donors were Caucasian adults living in Nashville, Tennessee, USA. For unsorted samples, some 100 million PBMCs were counted, and genomic DNA was extracted using the QIAamp DNA Blood Mini kit. Blood was collected by leukapheresis, and PBMCs were isolated by Ficoll-Histopaque density gradient centrifugation and then cryopreserved in liquid nitrogen vapor phase.

This receptor was obtained from a woman between 40 and 50 years old in good health. Some clones in this sample may be carry-over from other donors' samples. Specimen: PBMCs. The rearranged chain carries TRBV6-1 and TRBJ1-2; TRBD1 is perhaps the D gene, given 5 matching bases. The DNA reads as follows: TGTGCCAGCAGCTTGGGAGGGGACTATGGCTACACCTTC. Translated, this gives CASSLGGDYGYTF.